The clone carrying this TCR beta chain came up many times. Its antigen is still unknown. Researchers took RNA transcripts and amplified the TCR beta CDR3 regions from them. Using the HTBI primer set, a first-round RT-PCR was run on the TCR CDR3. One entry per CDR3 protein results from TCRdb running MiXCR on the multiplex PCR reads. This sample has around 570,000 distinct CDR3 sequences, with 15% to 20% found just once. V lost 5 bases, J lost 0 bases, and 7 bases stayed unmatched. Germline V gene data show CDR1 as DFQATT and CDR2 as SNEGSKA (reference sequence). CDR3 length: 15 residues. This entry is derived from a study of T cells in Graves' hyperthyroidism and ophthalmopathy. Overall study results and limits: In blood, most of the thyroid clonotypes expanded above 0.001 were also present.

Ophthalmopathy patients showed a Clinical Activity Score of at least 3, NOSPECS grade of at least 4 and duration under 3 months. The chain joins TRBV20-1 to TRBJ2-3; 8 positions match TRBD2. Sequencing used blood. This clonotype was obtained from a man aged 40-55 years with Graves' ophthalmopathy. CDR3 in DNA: TGCAGTGCTCAGAAAGTAGCGGGGAGCACAGATACGCAGTATTTT. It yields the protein CSAQKVAGSTDTQYF.